These 20 T cell receptor beta chains were all obtained from the same sample, sequenced in a study of T-cell reconstitution after alpha-beta-depleted transplantation in children. Using unique molecular identifiers, the investigators prepared the TCRbeta library. MiXCR, run by TCRdb on the PCR reads, gives a single entry per CDR3 protein. The sample has about 640,000 distinct CDR3 sequences, around 17% seen once. The material was PBMCs from the stem cell graft donor, obtained from the stem cell graft. Receptors originate from a human donor who donated a stem cell graft to a child with acute myeloid leukemia.

This chain uses TRBV24-1 with TRBJ2-3; no clear D. V shed 1 base and J shed 1 base, with 11 bases lying between them. The CDR3 has 16 residues. Germline V CDR1 and CDR2: KGHDR, SFDVKD. CDR3 in DNA: TGTGCCACCAGTGATTTTGCCAGGCTCGGCACAGATACGCAGTATTTT. Translating it yields CATSDFARLGTDTQYF.

The gene calls are TRBV2 and TRBJ2-7, with D unresolved. The V end lost 3 bases, the J end lost 1 base, and 10 bases lay between the germline ends. CDR3 length: 14 residues. Germline V gene lookup returns CDR1 SNHLY and CDR2 FYNNEI. Here the CDR3 DNA reads TGTGCCAGCAGTGAGATTGGACGTTCCTACGAGCAGTACGTC. This encodes CASSEIGRSYEQYV.

This clonotype showed up many times. The chain couples TRBV6-5 to TRBJ2-1, with D perhaps being TRBD1 or TRBD2 (5 bases each). With 2 bases removed from V and 8 bases from J, the gap between germline ends came to 10 bases. Germline V gene sequence: CDR1 MNHEY, CDR2 SVGAGI. CDR3 length equals 13 residues. For the CDR3, the DNA is TGTGCCAGCAGTTACGTGGGGGAAGATGAGCAGTTCTTC. This codes for CASSYVGEDEQFF.

Comment on this clonotype: A much larger clone lies one base from this, so it may be a read error. The chain carries TRBV20-1 and TRBJ2-1, with D possibly matching TRBD1 (6 bases). This CDR3 is built from 11 residues. V was pared by 6 bases and J by 10 bases, with 13 bases between. Germline CDR1 DFQATT, CDR2 SNEGSKA (reference sequence). The CDR3 sequence: CSAFWDTEQFF. In DNA, the CDR3 is TGCAGTGCATTCTGGGACACCGAGCAGTTCTTC.

This clonotype was picked up many times. The V gene is TRBV20-1, the J gene TRBJ2-1, with 8 positions matching TRBD2. Germline assignment: CDR1 DFQATT and CDR2 SNEGSKA (reference sequence). With 3 bases clipped from V and 8 bases from J, the junction kept 12 bases outside the gene matches. The CDR3 covers 15 residues. This chain's CDR3 is CSASPRLAPSDEQFF. The CDR3 DNA follows: TGCAGTGCTAGCCCCCGACTAGCGCCATCCGATGAGCAGTTCTTC.

In its sample, this clonotype was seen many times. V usage is TRBV20-1 and J usage is TRBJ2-4; the match to TRBD2 covers 10 bases. Germline loops: CDR1 DFQATT, CDR2 SNEGSKA (reference sequence). Trimming removed 6 bases from V and 6 bases from J; junction bases left unmatched: 8. This CDR3 contains 14 residues. The CDR3 bases are TGCAGTGCCCTTCATACTAGCGGGATAAACATTCAGTACTTC. Translation gives CSALHTSGINIQYF.

This clonotype has ten or more counts. The chain uses TRBV27 and TRBJ2-1, with no clear D. With 5 bases removed from V and 4 bases from J, the gap between germline ends came to 15 bases. The CDR3 covers 15 residues. CDR1 MNHEY and CDR2 SMNVEV come from the germline V gene (reference sequence). This chain's CDR3 is CASSAGRVEYNEQFF. As DNA, the CDR3 is TGTGCCAGCAGTGCTGGTAGGGTAGAGTACAATGAGCAGTTCTTC.

This clonotype has ten or more counts. The genes are TRBV20-1 and TRBJ2-2; D unresolved. This CDR3 is 14 amino acids long. Per the germline V gene, CDR1 is DFQATT and CDR2 is SNEGSKA (reference sequence). V lost 3 bases and J lost 6, with 14 bases in between. The CDR3 is CSASLGPGPGELFF. The CDR3 DNA sequence: TGCAGTGCTAGCCTTGGGCCTGGGCCCGGGGAGCTGTTTTTT.

The gene calls are TRBV7-2 and TRBJ2-1; a weak D match, TRBD2 (5 bases). From germline, CDR1 is SGHTA and CDR2 FQGNSA. Trimming cost V 2 bases and J 0 bases, with 8 bases left between them. This CDR3 is built from 15 residues. The DNA of the CDR3 is TGTGCCAGCAGCTTACAAGCGGACTCCTACAATGAGCAGTTCTTC. The encoded protein is CASSLQADSYNEQFF.

This clonotype was detected ten times or more. This rearrangement joins TRBV20-1 to TRBJ1-6; D is ambiguous. V lost 0 bases to trimming and J lost 0 bases, with 12 bases between them. Germline V gene lookup returns CDR1 DFQATT and CDR2 SNEGSKA (reference sequence). This CDR3 region has 17 residues. The chain's CDR3 is CSARDPREFSYNSPLHF. The CDR3, as DNA: TGCAGTGCTAGAGACCCACGGGAGTTCTCCTATAATTCACCCCTCCACTTT.

This clonotype occurred a few times. The chain is built from TRBV12-3 or TRBV12-4 and TRBJ1-4; TRBD1 aligns across 7 bases. This CDR3 is built from 14 residues. Trimming cost V 7 bases and J 6 bases; bases outside gene matches: 8. This CDR3 reads CASKQGIGDEKLFF. DNA of the CDR3: TGTGCCAGCAAACAGGGGATAGGGGATGAAAAACTGTTTTTT.

Only a few counts were recorded for this clonotype. The chain recombines TRBV6-6 with TRBJ1-2, with D unresolved. V was clipped by 6 bases and J by 7 bases, with 9 bases between them. The CDR3 consists of 11 residues. Germline V gene data show CDR1 as MNHNY and CDR2 as SVGAGI (reference sequence). The DNA for the CDR3 is TGTGCCAGCAGAGATAACCTTGGCTACACCTTC. Its translation: CASRDNLGYTF.

The chain is built from TRBV12-3 or TRBV12-4 and TRBJ1-4; D is possibly TRBD1 (5 bases). Trimming stripped 3 bases from V and 0 bases from J, with 11 bases between. The CDR3 length is 16 residues. CDR3 sequence (DNA): TGTGCCAGCAGTTTCGGGGGATTCGCAACTAATGAAAAACTGTTTTTT. Translation: CASSFGGFATNEKLFF.

V gene TRBV5-1 combines with J gene TRBJ2-1; either TRBD1 or TRBD2 may fit D (6 bases each). In germline, CDR1 is SGHRS, CDR2 YFSETQ. V lost 3 bases and J lost 4, with 14 bases in between. The CDR3 extends over 15 amino acids. Written as DNA, the CDR3 is TGCGCCAGCAGCTCCCGGGGGCCAGGTTACAATGAGCAGTTCTTC. Translation: CASSSRGPGYNEQFF.

The gene calls are TRBV4-2 and TRBJ2-1, with D perhaps given as TRBD1 or TRBD2 (6 bases each). The CDR3 has 15 amino acids. CDR1 is LGHNA and CDR2 is YNFKEQ in the germline V gene. Trimming took off 3 bases at V and 8 bases at J, with 17 bases between the two ends. The DNA of the CDR3 is TGTGCCAGCAGCCACGGAGGGCGTGGGGGCCATGAGCAGTTCTTC. Encoded protein: CASSHGGRGGHEQFF.

This clonotype was counted a few times. The chain couples TRBV7-2 to TRBJ1-1; 10 bases fit TRBD1. Per the germline V gene, CDR1 is SGHTA and CDR2 is FQGNSA. Trimming at V came to 4 bases and at J to 5 bases, leaving 4 bases not matched to a gene. The CDR3 consists of 14 residues. CDR3 nucleotides: TGTGCCAGCAGCTCTAGGACAGGGGGTACTGAAGCTTTCTTT. Its protein product is CASSSRTGGTEAFF.

This clonotype has a handful of counts. The chain is built from TRBV27 and TRBJ1-2; 8 bases line up with TRBD1. V was pared by 6 bases and J by 0 bases, with 9 bases of the junction left unmatched. In germline, CDR1 is MNHEY, CDR2 SMNVEV (reference sequence). The CDR3 length is 16 residues. The DNA for the CDR3 is TGTGCCAGCAGCTCCGAACGACAGGGGTCTAACTATGGCTACACCTTC. Its protein product is CASSSERQGSNYGYTF.

This clonotype was detected many times. The V call is TRBV6-5, the J call TRBJ1-6; TRBD1 matches 7 bases. The germline CDR1 and CDR2 sequences are MNHEY and SVGAGI. The CDR3 totals 16 residues. V was clipped by 4 bases and J by 5 bases; unmatched bases: 8. CDR3 coding DNA: TGTGCCAGCAGTTGGAGCCACAGGGGTAATAATTCACCCCTCCACTTT. Residues: CASSWSHRGNNSPLHF.

This chain links TRBV20-1 with TRBJ2-6, with 8 positions matching TRBD1. The CDR3 is 14 amino acids. The V gene's germline CDR1 is DFQATT and CDR2 SNEGSKA (reference sequence). The junction had 3 bases not matched to a gene; V was cut back by 6 bases and J by 2 bases. The CDR3 region is CSAEQGAGANVLTF. CDR3 sequence (DNA): TGCAGTGCAGAACAGGGGGCTGGGGCCAACGTCCTGACTTTC.

This chain joins TRBV7-9 and TRBJ2-3, with D maybe TRBD1 (6 bases). Between the trimmed V and J ends, which lost 5 bases and 2 bases, there was a span of 11 bases. There are 14 residues in the CDR3. Germline loops: CDR1 SEHNR, CDR2 FQNEAQ (reference sequence). The CDR3 bases are TGTGCCAGCAGCAACCGGGACAACACAGATACGCAGTATTTT. This sequence encodes CASSNRDNTDTQYF.